This record looks at one T cell receptor beta chain sequence and its context. The target antigen is unknown. CDR1 is SQVTM, CDR2 ANQGSEA, per germline. V gave up 5 bases and J gave up 3 bases, with 10 bases separating them. This CDR3 is 12 amino acids long. This sample stems from a study of T cell responses to AZD1222 COVID-19 vaccine. Here immunoSEQ multiplex PCR was the method, and the copy in TCRdb shows in-frame clones only, minus some. This table holds under 200,000 clones, 94% found once. Findings and caveats of the study: The donor cohort was predominantly white British with a female majority, and clonal diversity may have been underestimated.

Source: peripheral blood, taken on day 0 of AZD1222 vaccination. The clonotype was recovered from an adult in good health. V usage is TRBV29-1 and J usage is TRBJ1-2; D possibly corresponds to TRBD1 (5 bases). The CDR3 DNA reads TGCAGCGTTCGTGGGGGGGACTATGGCTACACCTTC. Translation: CSVRGGDYGYTF.